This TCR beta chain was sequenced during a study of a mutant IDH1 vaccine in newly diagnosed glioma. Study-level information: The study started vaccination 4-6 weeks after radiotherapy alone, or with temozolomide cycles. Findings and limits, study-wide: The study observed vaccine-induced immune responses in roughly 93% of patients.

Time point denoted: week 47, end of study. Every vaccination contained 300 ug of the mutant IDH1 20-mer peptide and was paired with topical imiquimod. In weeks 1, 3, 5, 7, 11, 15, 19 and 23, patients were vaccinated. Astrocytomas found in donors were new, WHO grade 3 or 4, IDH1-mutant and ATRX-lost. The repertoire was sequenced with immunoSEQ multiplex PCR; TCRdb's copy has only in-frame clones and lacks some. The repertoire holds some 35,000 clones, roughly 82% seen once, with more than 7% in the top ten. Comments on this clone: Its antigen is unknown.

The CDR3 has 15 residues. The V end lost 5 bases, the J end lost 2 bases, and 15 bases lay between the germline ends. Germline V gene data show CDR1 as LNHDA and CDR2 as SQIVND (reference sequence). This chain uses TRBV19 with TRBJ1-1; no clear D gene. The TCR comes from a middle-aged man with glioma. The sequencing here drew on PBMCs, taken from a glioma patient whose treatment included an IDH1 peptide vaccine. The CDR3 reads CASSSPGYSNTEAFF. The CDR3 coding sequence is TGTGCCAGTAGTTCCCCAGGTTATTCCAACACTGAAGCTTTCTTT.